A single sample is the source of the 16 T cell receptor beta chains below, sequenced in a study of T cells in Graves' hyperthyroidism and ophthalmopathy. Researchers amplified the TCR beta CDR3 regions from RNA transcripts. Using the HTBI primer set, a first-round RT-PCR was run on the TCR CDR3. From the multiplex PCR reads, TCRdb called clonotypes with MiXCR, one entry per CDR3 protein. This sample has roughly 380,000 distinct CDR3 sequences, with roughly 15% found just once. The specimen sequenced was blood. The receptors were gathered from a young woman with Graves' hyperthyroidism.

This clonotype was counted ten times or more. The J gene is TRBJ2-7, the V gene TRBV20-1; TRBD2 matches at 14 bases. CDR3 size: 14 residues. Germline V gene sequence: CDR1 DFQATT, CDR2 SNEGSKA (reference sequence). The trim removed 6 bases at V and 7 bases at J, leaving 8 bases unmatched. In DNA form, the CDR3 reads TGCAGTGCCTGGACTAGCGGGAGGCTACGGGAGCAGTACTTC. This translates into CSAWTSGRLREQYF.

In DNA, the CDR3 is TGTGCCAGCAGTTTACAGAGGGGCTCGAACACCGGGGAGCTGTTTTTT. This encodes CASSLQRGSNTGELFF. The rearrangement uses TRBV12-3 or TRBV12-4 and TRBJ2-2, with D perhaps matching TRBD1 or TRBD2 (5 bases each). The ends were cut back, 2 bases at V and 0 bases at J, with 10 bases in the middle. This CDR3 has 16 residues.

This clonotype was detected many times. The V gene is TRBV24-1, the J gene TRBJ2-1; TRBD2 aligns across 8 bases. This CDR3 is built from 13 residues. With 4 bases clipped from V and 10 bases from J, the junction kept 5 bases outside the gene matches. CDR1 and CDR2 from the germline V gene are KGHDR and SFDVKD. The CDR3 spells CATSEPGLAEQFF. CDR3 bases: TGTGCCACCAGTGAACCAGGACTAGCCGAGCAGTTCTTC.

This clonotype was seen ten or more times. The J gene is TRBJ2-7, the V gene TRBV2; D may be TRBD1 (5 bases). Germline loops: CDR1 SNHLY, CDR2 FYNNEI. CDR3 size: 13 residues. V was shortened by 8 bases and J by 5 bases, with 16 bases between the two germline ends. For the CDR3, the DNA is TGTGCCAGCTGTCCCGCAGGGCCACACGAGCAGTACTTC. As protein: CASCPAGPHEQYF.

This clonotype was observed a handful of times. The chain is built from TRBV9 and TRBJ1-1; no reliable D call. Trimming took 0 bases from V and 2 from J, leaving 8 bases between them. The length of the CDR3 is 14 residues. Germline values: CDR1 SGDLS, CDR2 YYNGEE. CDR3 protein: CASSVAEPNTEAFF. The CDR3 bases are TGTGCCAGCAGCGTAGCTGAGCCTAACACTGAAGCTTTCTTT.

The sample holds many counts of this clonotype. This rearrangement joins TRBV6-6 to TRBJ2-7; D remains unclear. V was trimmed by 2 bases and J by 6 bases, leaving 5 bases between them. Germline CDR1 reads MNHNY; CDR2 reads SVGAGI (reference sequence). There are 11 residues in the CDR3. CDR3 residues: CASSYNGEQYF. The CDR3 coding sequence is TGTGCCAGCAGTTACAACGGCGAGCAGTACTTC.

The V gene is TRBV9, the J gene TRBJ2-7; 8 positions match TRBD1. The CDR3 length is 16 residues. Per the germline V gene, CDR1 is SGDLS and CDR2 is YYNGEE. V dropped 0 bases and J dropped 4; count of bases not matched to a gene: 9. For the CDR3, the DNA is TGTGCCAGCAGCGTAGGAGGTAACGGGGACAGGTACGAGCAGTACTTC. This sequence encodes CASSVGGNGDRYEQYF. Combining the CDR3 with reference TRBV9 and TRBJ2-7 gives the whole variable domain DSGVTQTPKHLITATGQRVTLRCSPRSGDLSVYWYQQSLDQGLQFLIQYYNGEERAKGNILERFSAQQFPDLHSELNLSSLELGDSALYFCASSVGGNGDRYEQYFGPGTRLTVT.

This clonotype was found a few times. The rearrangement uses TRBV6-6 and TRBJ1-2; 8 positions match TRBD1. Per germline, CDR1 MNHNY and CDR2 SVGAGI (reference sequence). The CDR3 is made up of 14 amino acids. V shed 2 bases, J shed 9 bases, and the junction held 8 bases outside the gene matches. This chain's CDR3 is CASSYEGTGKSYTF. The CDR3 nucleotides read TGTGCCAGCAGTTACGAGGGGACAGGAAAGAGCTACACCTTC.

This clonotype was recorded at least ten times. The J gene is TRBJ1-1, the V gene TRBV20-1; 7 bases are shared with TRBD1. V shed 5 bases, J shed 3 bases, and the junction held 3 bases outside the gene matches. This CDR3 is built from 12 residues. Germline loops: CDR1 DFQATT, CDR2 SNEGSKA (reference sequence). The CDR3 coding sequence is TGCAGTGCTCCTCAGGGGGACACTGAAGCTTTCTTT. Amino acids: CSAPQGDTEAFF.

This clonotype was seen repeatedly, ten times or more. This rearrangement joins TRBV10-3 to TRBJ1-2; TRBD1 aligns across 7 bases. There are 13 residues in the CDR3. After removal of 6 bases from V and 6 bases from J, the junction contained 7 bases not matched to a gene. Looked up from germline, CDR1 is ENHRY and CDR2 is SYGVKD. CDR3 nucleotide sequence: TGTGCCATCAGAGAGGACAGGCGAGATGGCTACACCTTC. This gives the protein CAIREDRRDGYTF.

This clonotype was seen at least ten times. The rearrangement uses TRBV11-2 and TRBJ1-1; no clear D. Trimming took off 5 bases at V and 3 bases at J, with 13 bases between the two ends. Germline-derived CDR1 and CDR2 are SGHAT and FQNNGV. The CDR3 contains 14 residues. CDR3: CASSRERLDTEAFF. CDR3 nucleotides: TGTGCCAGCAGCCGTGAAAGGTTGGACACTGAAGCTTTCTTT. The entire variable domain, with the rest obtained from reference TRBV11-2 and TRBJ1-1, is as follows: EAGVAQSPRYKIIEKRQSVAFWCNPISGHATLYWYQQILGQGPKLLIQFQNNGVVDDSQLPKDRFSAERLKGVDSTLKIQPAKLEDSAVYLCASSRERLDTEAFFGQGTRLTVV.

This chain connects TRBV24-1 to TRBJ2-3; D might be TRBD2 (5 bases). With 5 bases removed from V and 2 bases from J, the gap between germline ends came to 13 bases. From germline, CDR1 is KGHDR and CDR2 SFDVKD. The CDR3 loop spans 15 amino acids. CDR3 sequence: CATSAVRDITDTQYF. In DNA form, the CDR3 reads TGTGCCACCAGTGCCGTCCGGGATATCACAGATACGCAGTATTTT.

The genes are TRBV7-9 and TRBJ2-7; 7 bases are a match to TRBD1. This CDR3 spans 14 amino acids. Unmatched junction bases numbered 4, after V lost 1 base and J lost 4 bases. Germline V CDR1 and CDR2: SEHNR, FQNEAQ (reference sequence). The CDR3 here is CASSLDRGYYEQYF. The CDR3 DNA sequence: TGTGCCAGCAGCTTAGACAGGGGATATTACGAGCAGTACTTC.

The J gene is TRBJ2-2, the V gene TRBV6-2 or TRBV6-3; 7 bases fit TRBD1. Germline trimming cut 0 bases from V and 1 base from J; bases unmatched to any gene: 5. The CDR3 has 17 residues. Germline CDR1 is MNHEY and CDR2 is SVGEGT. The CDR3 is CASSYSTWDRNTGELFF. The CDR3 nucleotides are TGTGCCAGCAGTTACTCGACGTGGGACAGGAACACCGGGGAGCTGTTTTTT.

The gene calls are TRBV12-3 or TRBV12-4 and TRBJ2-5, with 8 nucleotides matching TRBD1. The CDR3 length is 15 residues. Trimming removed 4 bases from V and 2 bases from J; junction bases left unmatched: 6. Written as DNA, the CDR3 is TGTGCCAGCAGTTGGGTTCGACAGGGGCAAGAGACCCAGTACTTC. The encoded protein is CASSWVRQGQETQYF.

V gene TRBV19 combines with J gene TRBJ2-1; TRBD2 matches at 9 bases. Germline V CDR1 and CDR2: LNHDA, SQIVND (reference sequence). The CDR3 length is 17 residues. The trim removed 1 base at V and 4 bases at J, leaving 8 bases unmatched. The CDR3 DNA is TGTGCCAGTAGTATAGCGGGAGCGGGGGGAGGGTACAATGAGCAGTTCTTC. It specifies CASSIAGAGGGYNEQFF.